This T cell receptor beta chain was captured by sequencing in a study of blood T cell repertoires in COVID-19 (dated by TCRdb to about 2020). With respect to the entire study: Samples from collaborators originated in the United States, Italy and Spain and spanned both the acute and convalescent phases of COVID-19. A freely available public database, intended as a resource for researchers studying the immune response to SARS-CoV-2, is where the repertoires were released. The sample metadata nearly always contained a de-identified subject ID, COVID-19 status, age in years and sex. The prospective study material was composed of cDNA or gDNA derived from T cells, B-cell-depleted T cells, or PBMCs. Where available, HLA class I and class II types were obtained from metadata supplied by the sample provider rather than from assay-based typing. The dataset comprised deeply sampled blood TCRbeta repertoires from subjects exposed to, actively infected with, or recovered from COVID-19. The samples were drawn from two sources: the first 160 participants of the ongoing ImmuneRACE study, and fewer than 1,500 subjects contributed by 6 global collaborators. Study-wide findings and limitations: How much clinical and demographic metadata was included differed by source and by participant, and the metadata was provided uncurated.

About this clone: Its antigen is not yet known. Base qualities are missing; no much larger clone stands one base away.

TCRbeta CDR3 regions were amplified from genomic DNA using the immunoSEQ Assay, a bias-controlled multiplex PCR. In the authors' own workflow: Nucleated cell counts per sample were estimated from amplification of reference gene primers within the assay. To quantify the absolute abundance of each unique TCRbeta CDR3 rearrangement, sequence reads were collapsed and filtered. For each sample, productive Simpson clonality was calculated by taking the square root of Simpson's diversity index across productive rearrangements. TCRdb limited this immuneACCESS table to in-frame rearrangements with V and J called. A share of clones is missing; checked studies link under half to unresolved V genes, and the rest is unexplained. The V and J calls and clone size come from that table; D and trimming were worked out from the DNA. Across this sample there are some 130,000 clones, with approximately 84% seen only once. Of the sample, more than 10% is held by the ten largest clones.

CDR1 is given as KGHSH and CDR2 as LQKENI, both from the germline V gene. Trimming costs V 3 bases and J 2 bases, and their ends lie 16 bases apart. The CDR3 holds 16 amino acids from the cysteine to the phenylalanine. The DNA shown is the 48-base CDR3, in frame from base 1. Collaborating institutions collected whole blood in K2EDTA tubes following their own protocols. For TCRbeta analysis, collaborators shipped samples in one of three forms: frozen whole blood, isolated PBMCs, or DNA extracted from either of those sample types. The chain is made from TRBV18 and TRBJ1-1; the D gene is perhaps TRBD1, from 5 matching bases. This receptor was obtained from a human donor in a cohort sampled during active COVID-19. The sample was peripheral blood. The sequenced DNA is TGTGCCAGCTCACCGTCGGGACTTCGCTTAAACACTGAAGCTTTCTTT. Protein translation: CASSPSGLRLNTEAFF.